Listed below are T cell receptor beta chains from one sample, sequenced in a study of T cell changes during pregnancy in multiple sclerosis. Profiled with immunoSEQ multiplex PCR; TCRdb holds only in-frame clones, not every one. The table includes some 94,000 clones, roughly 90% detected once. Sample: peripheral blood, taken in the first trimester of pregnancy. The source of these receptors is a female donor in good health, enrolled as a control in a pregnancy study. Each CDR3 is given without its conserved first and last residue.

V gene: TRBV6-5
J gene: TRBJ1-6
CDR3 protein: ASRRNREGYSPLH

V gene: TRBV18
J gene: TRBJ2-7
CDR3 protein: ASSPGGQGYEQY

V gene: TRBV7-9
J gene: TRBJ1-1
CDR3 protein: ASSLVWGGTEAF

V gene: TRBV19
J gene: TRBJ2-2
CDR3 protein: ASSPLSSAGELF

V gene: TRBV27
J gene: TRBJ1-1
CDR3 protein: ASSLVPGGPNTEAF

V gene: TRBV11-3
J gene: TRBJ1-5
CDR3 protein: ASSIGTSNQPQH

V gene: TRBV4-1
J gene: TRBJ1-1
CDR3 protein: ASSQPRRGNTEAF

V gene: TRBV9
J gene: TRBJ2-1
CDR3 protein: ASSRTGLAEQF

V gene: TRBV5-4
J gene: TRBJ2-5
CDR3 protein: ASTHELLETQY

V gene: TRBV12-5
J gene: TRBJ1-1
CDR3 protein: ASGLASNRAGDTEAF